This TCR beta chain was documented in a study of blood T cell repertoires in COVID-19. The CDR3 extends over 12 amino acids. In germline, CDR1 is SEHNR, CDR2 FQNEAQ (reference sequence). Generated by immunoSEQ multiplex PCR, the TCRdb table keeps only in-frame clones and is missing some. This sample has around 60,000 clones; approximately 77% occur once, and the top ten carry around 30%. A word on this clone: The junction and the germline gene differ at one end; a read error may be behind it.

The specimen sequenced was peripheral blood. This clonotype was obtained from a human donor in a cohort sampled during active COVID-19. The chain employs TRBV7-9 and TRBJ2-7; D is possibly TRBD2 (6 bases). The CDR3 spells CASSLLMGGTRF. The CDR3 bases are TGTGCCAGCAGCTTACTGATGGGCGGGACTCGCTTC.